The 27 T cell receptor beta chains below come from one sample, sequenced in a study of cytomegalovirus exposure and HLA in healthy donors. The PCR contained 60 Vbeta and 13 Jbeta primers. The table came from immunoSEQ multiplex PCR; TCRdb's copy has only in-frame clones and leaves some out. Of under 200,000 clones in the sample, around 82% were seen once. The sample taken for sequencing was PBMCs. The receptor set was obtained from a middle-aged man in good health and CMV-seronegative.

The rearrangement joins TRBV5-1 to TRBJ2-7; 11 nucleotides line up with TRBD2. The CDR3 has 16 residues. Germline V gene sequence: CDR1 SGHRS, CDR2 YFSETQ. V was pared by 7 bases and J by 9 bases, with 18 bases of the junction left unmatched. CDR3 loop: CASSPSRSSGRYGQYF. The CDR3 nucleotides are TGCGCCAGCTCACCCTCGCGGTCTAGCGGGAGGTATGGGCAGTACTTC.

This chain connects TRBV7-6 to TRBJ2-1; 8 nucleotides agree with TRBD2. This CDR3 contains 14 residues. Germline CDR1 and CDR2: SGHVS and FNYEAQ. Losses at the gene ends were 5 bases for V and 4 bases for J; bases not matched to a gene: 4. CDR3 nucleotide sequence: TGTGCCAGCAGCGGGCGGGAGGCTTACAATGAGCAGTTCTTC. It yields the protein CASSGREAYNEQFF.

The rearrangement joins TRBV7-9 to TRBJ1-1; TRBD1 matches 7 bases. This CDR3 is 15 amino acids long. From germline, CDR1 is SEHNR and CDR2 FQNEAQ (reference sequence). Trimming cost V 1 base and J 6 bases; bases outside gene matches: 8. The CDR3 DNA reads TGTGCCAGCAGCTTAGGAGGGGGCGCGGGCGCTGAAGCTTTCTTT. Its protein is CASSLGGGAGAEAFF.

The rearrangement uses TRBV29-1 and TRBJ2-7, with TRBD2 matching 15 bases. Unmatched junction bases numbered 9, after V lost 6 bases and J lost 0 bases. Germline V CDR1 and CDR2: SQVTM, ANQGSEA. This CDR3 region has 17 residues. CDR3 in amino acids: CSVGGLAGGLASYEQYF. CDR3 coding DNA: TGCAGCGTGGGGGGACTAGCGGGAGGACTCGCCTCCTACGAGCAGTACTTC.

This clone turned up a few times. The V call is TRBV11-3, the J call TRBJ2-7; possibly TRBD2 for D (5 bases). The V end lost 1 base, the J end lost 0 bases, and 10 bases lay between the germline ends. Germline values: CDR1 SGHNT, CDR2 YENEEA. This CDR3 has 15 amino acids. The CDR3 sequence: CASSLGAGNSYEQYF. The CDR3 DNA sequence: TGTGCCAGCAGCTTAGGCGCCGGGAACTCCTACGAGCAGTACTTC. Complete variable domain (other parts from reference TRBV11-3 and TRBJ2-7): EAGVVQSPRYKIIEKKQPVAFWCNPISGHNTLYWYLQNLGQGPELLIRYENEEAVDDSQLPKDRFSAERLKGVDSTLKIQPAELGDSAVYLCASSLGAGNSYEQYFGPGTRLTVT.

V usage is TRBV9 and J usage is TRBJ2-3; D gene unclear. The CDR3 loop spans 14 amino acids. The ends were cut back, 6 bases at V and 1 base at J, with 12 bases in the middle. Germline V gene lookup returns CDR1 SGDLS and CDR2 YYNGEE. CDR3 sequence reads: CASTPPPGTDTQYF. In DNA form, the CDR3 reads TGTGCCAGCACCCCTCCTCCTGGCACAGATACGCAGTATTTT.

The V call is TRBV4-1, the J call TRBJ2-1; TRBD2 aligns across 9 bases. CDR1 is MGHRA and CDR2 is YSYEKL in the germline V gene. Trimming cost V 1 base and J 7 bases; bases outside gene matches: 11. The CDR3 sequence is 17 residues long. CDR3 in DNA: TGCGCCAGCAGCCAAGGGGGTGGCGGGAGGGCCGCAAATGAGCAGTTCTTC. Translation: CASSQGGGGRAANEQFF.

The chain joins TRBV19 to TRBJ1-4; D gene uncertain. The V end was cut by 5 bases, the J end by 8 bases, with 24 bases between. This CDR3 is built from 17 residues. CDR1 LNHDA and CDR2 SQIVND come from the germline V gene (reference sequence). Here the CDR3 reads CASSQPPLTYKMEKLFF. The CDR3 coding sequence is TGTGCCAGTAGTCAACCCCCACTGACTTACAAGATGGAAAAACTGTTTTTT.

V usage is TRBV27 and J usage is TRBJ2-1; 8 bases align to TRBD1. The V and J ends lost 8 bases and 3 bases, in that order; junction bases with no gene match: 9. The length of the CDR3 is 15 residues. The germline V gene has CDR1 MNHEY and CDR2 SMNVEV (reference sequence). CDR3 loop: CASHRSQGVYNEQFF. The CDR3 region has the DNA TGTGCCAGCCATAGGTCACAGGGGGTCTACAATGAGCAGTTCTTC.

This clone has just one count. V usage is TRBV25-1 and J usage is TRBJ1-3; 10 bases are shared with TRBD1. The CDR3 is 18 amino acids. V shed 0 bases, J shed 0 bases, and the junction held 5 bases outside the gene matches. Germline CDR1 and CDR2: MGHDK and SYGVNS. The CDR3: CASSEYGTGVSSGNTIYF. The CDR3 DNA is TGTGCCAGCAGTGAATATGGGACAGGGGTTTCCTCTGGAAACACCATATATTTT.

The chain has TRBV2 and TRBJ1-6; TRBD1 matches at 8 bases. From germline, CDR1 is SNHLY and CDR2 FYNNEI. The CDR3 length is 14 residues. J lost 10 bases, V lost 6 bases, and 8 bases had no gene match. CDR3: CASRWTGSGSPLHF. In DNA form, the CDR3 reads TGTGCCAGCAGATGGACAGGGTCAGGGTCACCCCTCCACTTT.

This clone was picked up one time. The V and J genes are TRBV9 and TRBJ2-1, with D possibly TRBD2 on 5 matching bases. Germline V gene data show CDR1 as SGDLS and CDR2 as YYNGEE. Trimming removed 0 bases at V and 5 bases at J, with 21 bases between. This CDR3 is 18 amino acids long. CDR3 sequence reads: CASSVAPSGIIGHNEQFF. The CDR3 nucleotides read TGTGCCAGCAGCGTAGCTCCTTCCGGGATTATAGGCCACAATGAGCAGTTCTTC.

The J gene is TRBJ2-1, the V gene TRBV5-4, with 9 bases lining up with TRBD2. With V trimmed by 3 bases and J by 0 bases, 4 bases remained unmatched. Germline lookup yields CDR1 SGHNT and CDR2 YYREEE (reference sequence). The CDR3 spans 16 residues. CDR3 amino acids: CASSSKAGGSYNEQFF. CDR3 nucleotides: TGTGCCAGCAGCTCCAAAGCGGGAGGCTCCTACAATGAGCAGTTCTTC. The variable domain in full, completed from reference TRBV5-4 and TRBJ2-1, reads ETGVTQSPTHLIKTRGQQVTLRCSSQSGHNTVSWYQQALGQGPQFIFQYYREEENGRGNFPPRFSGLQFPNYSSELNVNALELDDSALYLCASSSKAGGSYNEQFFGPGTRLTVL.

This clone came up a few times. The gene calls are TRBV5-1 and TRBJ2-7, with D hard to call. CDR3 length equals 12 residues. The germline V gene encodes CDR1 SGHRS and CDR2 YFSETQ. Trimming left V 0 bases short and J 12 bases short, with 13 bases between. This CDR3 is CASSLGSGYPYF. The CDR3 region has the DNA TGCGCCAGCAGCTTGGGCTCCGGGTATCCGTACTTC.

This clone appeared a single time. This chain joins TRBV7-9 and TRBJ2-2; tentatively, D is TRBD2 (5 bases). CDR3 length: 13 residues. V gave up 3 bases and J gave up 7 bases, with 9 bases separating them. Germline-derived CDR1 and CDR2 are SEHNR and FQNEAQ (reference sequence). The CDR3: CASSLGVVGELFF. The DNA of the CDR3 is TGTGCCAGCAGCTTGGGAGTGGTCGGGGAGCTGTTTTTT.

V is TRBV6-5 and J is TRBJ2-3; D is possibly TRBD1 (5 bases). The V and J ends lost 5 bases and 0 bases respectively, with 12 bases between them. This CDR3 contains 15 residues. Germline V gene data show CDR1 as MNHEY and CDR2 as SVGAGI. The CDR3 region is CASSRQLPSTDTQYF. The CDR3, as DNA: TGTGCCAGCAGTAGACAGTTACCCAGCACAGATACGCAGTATTTT.

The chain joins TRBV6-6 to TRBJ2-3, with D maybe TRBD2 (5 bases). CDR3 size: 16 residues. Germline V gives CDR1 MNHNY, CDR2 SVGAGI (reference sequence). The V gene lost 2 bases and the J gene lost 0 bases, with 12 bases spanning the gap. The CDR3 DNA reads TGTGCCAGCAGTTACCCCAGTCTAGCAAGCACAGATACGCAGTATTTT. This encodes CASSYPSLASTDTQYF.

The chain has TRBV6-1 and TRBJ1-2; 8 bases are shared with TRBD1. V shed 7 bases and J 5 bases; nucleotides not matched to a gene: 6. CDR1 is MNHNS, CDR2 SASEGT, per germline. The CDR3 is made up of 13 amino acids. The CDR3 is CASTLDREYGYTF. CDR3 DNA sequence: TGTGCCAGCACCCTGGACAGGGAGTATGGCTACACCTTC.

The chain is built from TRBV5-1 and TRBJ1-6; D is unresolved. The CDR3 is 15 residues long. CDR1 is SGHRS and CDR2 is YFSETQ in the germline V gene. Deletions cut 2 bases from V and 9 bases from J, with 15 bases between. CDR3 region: CASSFSGISSSPLHF. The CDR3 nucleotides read TGCGCCAGCAGCTTTAGCGGGATATCCAGTTCACCCCTCCACTTT.

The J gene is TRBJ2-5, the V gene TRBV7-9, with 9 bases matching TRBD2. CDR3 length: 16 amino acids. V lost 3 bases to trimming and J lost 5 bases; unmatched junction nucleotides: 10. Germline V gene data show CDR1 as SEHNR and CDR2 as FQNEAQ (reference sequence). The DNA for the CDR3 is TGTGCCAGCAGCTTGGCCACGGCGGGGGGGCGCGAGACCCAGTACTTC. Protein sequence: CASSLATAGGRETQYF.

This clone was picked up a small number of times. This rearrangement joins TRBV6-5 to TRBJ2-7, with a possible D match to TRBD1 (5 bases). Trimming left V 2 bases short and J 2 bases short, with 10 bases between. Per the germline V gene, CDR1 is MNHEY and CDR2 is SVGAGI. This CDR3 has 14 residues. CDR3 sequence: CASSYADSTYEQYF. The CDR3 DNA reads TGTGCCAGCAGTTACGCCGACAGTACCTACGAGCAGTACTTC.

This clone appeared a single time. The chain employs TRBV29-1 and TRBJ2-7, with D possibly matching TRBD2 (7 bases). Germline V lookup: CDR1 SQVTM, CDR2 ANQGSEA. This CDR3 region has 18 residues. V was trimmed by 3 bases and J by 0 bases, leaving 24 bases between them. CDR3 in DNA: TGCAGCGTTGAGACCCCCCTCGGGGGAGGGGGGGCCTCCTACGAGCAGTACTTC. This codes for CSVETPLGGGGASYEQYF.

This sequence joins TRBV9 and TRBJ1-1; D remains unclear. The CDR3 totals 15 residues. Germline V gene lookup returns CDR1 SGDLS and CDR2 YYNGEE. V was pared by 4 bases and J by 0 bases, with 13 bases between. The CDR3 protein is CASSRMEGMNTEAFF. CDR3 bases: TGTGCCAGCAGCCGAATGGAGGGCATGAACACTGAAGCTTTCTTT.

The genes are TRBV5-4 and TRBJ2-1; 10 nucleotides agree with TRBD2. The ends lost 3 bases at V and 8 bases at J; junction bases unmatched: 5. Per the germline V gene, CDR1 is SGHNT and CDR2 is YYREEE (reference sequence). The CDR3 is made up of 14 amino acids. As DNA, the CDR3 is TGTGCCAGCAGCTCAGCGGGAGGGAAGGATGAGCAGTTCTTC. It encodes CASSSAGGKDEQFF.

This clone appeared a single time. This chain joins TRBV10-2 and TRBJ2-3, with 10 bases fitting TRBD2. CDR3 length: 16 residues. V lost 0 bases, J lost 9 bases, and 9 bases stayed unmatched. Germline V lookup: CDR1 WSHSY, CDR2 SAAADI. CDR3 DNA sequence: TGCGCCAGCAGTGAGTCGATGCCTAGCGGGGGAAGGACGCAGTATTTT. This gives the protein CASSESMPSGGRTQYF.

In nucleotides, the CDR3 is TGTGCCAGCAGAGAGACAGGGTTGGAGACCCAGTACTTC. This sequence encodes CASRETGLETQYF. The V call is TRBV6-1, the J call TRBJ2-5; 7 bases fit TRBD1. With V trimmed by 6 bases and J by 5 bases, 6 bases remained unmatched. The CDR3 extends over 13 amino acids. Germline CDR1 reads MNHNS; CDR2 reads SASEGT.

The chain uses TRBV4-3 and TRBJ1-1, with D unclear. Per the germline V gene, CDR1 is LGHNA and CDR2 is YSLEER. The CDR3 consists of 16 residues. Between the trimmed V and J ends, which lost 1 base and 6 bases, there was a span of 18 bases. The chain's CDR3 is CASSQGASREHSEAFF. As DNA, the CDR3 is TGCGCCAGCAGCCAAGGGGCCAGCCGAGAGCACTCTGAAGCTTTCTTT.